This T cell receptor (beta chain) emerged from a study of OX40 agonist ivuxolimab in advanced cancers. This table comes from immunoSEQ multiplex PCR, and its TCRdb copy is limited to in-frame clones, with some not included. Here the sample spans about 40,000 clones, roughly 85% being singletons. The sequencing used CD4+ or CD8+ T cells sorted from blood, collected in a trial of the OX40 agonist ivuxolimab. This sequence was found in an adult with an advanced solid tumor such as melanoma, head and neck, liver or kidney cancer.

The CDR3 DNA sequence: TGTGCCAGCAGCGTAGGAGGTGGATTCTACAATGAGCAGTTCTTC. Amino acid sequence: CASSVGGGFYNEQFF. The chain recombines TRBV9 with TRBJ2-1; D is unclear. Trimming shortened V by 0 bases and J by 3 bases, and 10 bases separated the two germline ends. Germline V gene lookup returns CDR1 SGDLS and CDR2 YYNGEE. This CDR3 region has 15 residues.